This TCR beta chain derives from a study of cytomegalovirus exposure and HLA in healthy donors. This clone was counted between two and nine times. The antigen remains undetermined. Germline CDR1 reads LNHDA; CDR2 reads SQIVND (reference sequence). Trimming left V 5 bases short and J 3 bases short, with 7 bases between. The length of the CDR3 is 13 residues. Researchers ran the PCR with 60 Vbeta and 13 Jbeta primers. Only in-frame clones appear in the TCRdb table, and some are missing; sequencing was by immunoSEQ multiplex PCR. The profile shows some 130,000 clones, more than 80% of them singletons. General observations from the study: Overall, around 160 TCR beta chains were annotated as cytomegalovirus-associated. Per published reports, the classifier diagnosed cytomegalovirus status with high specificity and sensitivity. Reportedly, HLA-A and HLA-B alleles of most subjects were accurately predicted from TCR beta.

The chain employs TRBV19 and TRBJ1-4; D gene unclear. The sample was PBMCs. This sequence originates from a woman aged 25 to 45 in good health and CMV-seropositive. The CDR3 is CASSAVSNEKLFF. The CDR3 nucleotides read TGTGCCAGTAGTGCAGTATCTAATGAAAAACTGTTTTTT.